One sample yielded the 27 T cell receptor beta chains listed below, sequenced in a study of OX40 agonist ivuxolimab in advanced cancers. Only in-frame clones appear in the TCRdb table, and some are missing; sequencing was by immunoSEQ multiplex PCR. This table holds 47,000 or so clones, approximately 90% found once. The input for sequencing was CD4+ or CD8+ T cells sorted from blood, taken in a trial of the OX40 agonist ivuxolimab. Receptor source: an adult with an advanced solid tumor such as melanoma, head and neck, liver or kidney cancer.

This clone was seen once. V gene TRBV30 combines with J gene TRBJ2-6; D not certain. V was shortened by 1 base and J by 0 bases, with 13 bases between the two germline ends. This CDR3 has 17 residues. The germline CDR1 and CDR2 sequences are GTSNPN and SVGIG (reference sequence). The CDR3 region is CAWSGDFQISGANVLTF. CDR3 DNA sequence: TGTGCCTGGAGTGGGGATTTCCAAATCTCTGGGGCCAACGTCCTGACTTTC.

This chain uses TRBV27 with TRBJ2-7; TRBD2 matches at 11 bases. Germline V CDR1 and CDR2: MNHEY, SMNVEV (reference sequence). The CDR3 is 16 amino acids. V was clipped by 6 bases and J by 5 bases; unmatched bases: 12. CDR3 sequence: CASSTLAGAPGDEQYF. Written as DNA, the CDR3 is TGTGCCAGCAGCACACTAGCGGGGGCCCCGGGAGACGAGCAGTACTTC.

V is TRBV7-9 and J is TRBJ1-2; D is possibly TRBD1 (5 bases). This CDR3 is built from 12 residues. Trimming removed 10 bases from V and 4 bases from J, with 13 bases in between. The germline V gene encodes CDR1 SEHNR and CDR2 FQNEAQ (reference sequence). The CDR3 loop is CAILTDTYGYTF. CDR3 in DNA: TGTGCCATCCTGACAGATACCTATGGCTACACCTTC. The variable domain in full, completed from reference TRBV7-9 and TRBJ1-2, reads DTGVSQNPRHKITKRGQNVTFRCDPISEHNRLYWYRQTLGQGPEFLTYFQNEAQLEKSRLLSDRFSAERPKGSFSTLEIQRTEQGDSAMYLCAILTDTYGYTFGSGTRLTVV.

The chain combines TRBV9 with TRBJ1-2; TRBD1 might be the D (5 bases). The CDR3 has 16 amino acids. Trimming removed 0 bases at V and 2 bases at J, with 14 bases between. The germline CDR1 and CDR2 sequences are SGDLS and YYNGEE. The chain's CDR3 is CASSVADRGANYGYTF. The CDR3 DNA sequence: TGTGCCAGCAGCGTAGCCGATAGGGGTGCAAACTATGGCTACACCTTC.

The chain employs TRBV19 and TRBJ1-1; possible D gene TRBD1, 5 bases. Trimming pared 7 bases from V and 1 base from J, leaving 10 bases between. The CDR3 is 13 residues long. Germline assignment: CDR1 LNHDA and CDR2 SQIVND (reference sequence). The CDR3 spells CASTRGANTEAFF. In DNA, the CDR3 is TGTGCCAGTACCCGAGGGGCGAACACTGAAGCTTTCTTT. Full variable domain (rest looked up from reference TRBV19 and TRBJ1-1): DGGITQSPKYLFRKEGQNVTLSCEQNLNHDAMYWYRQDPGQGLRLIYYSQIVNDFQKGDIAEGYSVSREKKESFPLTVTSAQKNPTAFYLCASTRGANTEAFFGQGTRLTVV.

The genes are TRBV9 and TRBJ2-5, with D perhaps matching TRBD1 (5 bases). Trimming removed 0 bases from V and 4 bases from J, with 13 bases in between. The CDR3 has 15 amino acids. Per the germline V gene, CDR1 is SGDLS and CDR2 is YYNGEE. The CDR3 protein is CASSVVGRDGETQYF. In DNA form, the CDR3 reads TGTGCCAGCAGCGTAGTGGGCAGGGATGGAGAGACCCAGTACTTC.

J is TRBJ2-7 and V is TRBV9; D not resolved. In germline, CDR1 is SGDLS, CDR2 YYNGEE. V lost 4 bases and J lost 3, with 11 bases in between. The length of the CDR3 is 13 residues. The CDR3 DNA reads TGTGCCAGCAGCCTTGGACGAGGCTACGAGCAGTACTTC. This encodes CASSLGRGYEQYF.

The gene calls are TRBV19 and TRBJ2-7; D remains unclear. Trimming removed 5 bases from V and 4 bases from J, with 15 bases in between. CDR3 length equals 14 residues. Germline-derived CDR1 and CDR2 are LNHDA and SQIVND (reference sequence). The CDR3 nucleotides are TGTGCCAGTAGTTCTCATCCAGAACCTTACGAGCAGTACTTC. It codes for CASSSHPEPYEQYF.

The chain links TRBV14 to TRBJ1-6, with D unclear. Germline assignment: CDR1 SGHDN and CDR2 FVKESK. V lost 1 base to trimming and J lost 4 bases, with 8 bases between them. CDR3 length equals 15 residues. CDR3 sequence reads: CASSQGVFYNSPLHF. CDR3 bases: TGTGCCAGCAGCCAAGGGGTCTTTTATAATTCACCCCTCCACTTT.

The rearrangement links TRBV4-3 to TRBJ1-5; possibly TRBD1 for D (5 bases). Deletions cut 1 base from V and 4 bases from J, with 20 bases between. Germline V gene data show CDR1 as LGHNA and CDR2 as YSLEER. The length of the CDR3 is 18 residues. In DNA form, the CDR3 reads TGCGCCAGCAGCCAAGCGTGGCCGTCCGGGGCTCAGAATCAGCCCCAGCATTTT. Protein product: CASSQAWPSGAQNQPQHF.

The chain employs TRBV4-3 and TRBJ1-4; D is unclear. V gave up 1 base and J gave up 7 bases, with 13 bases separating them. The germline V gene has CDR1 LGHNA and CDR2 YSLEER. This CDR3 region has 15 residues. The CDR3 DNA sequence: TGCGCCAGCAGCCAAGGCGTAGGGTTTGGTGAAAAACTGTTTTTT. It encodes CASSQGVGFGEKLFF.

In DNA form, the CDR3 reads TGTGCCACCAGCAGAGACAGGGACTATGGCTACACCTTC. Its translation is CATSRDRDYGYTF. This sequence joins TRBV15 and TRBJ1-2; TRBD1 is a possible D gene (5 bases). CDR1 and CDR2 from the germline V gene are LNHNV and YYDKDF (reference sequence). The CDR3 is 13 residues long. The ends were cut back, 0 bases at V and 3 bases at J, with 5 bases in the middle. The full variable domain, its missing parts supplied by reference TRBV15 and TRBJ1-2, is DAMVIQNPRYQVTQFGKPVTLSCSQTLNHNVMYWYQQKSSQAPKLLFHYYDKDFNNEADTPDNFQSRRPNTSFCFLDIRSPGLGDTAMYLCATSRDRDYGYTFGSGTRLTVV.

The V call is TRBV7-9, the J call TRBJ2-7, with a tentative D call TRBD2 (5 bases). The CDR3 loop spans 13 amino acids. Germline lookup yields CDR1 SEHNR and CDR2 FQNEAQ (reference sequence). V shed 2 bases and J shed 3 bases, with 8 bases lying between them. The CDR3 loop reads CASSLPGIYEQYF. The CDR3 DNA follows: TGTGCCAGCAGCTTACCCGGGATCTACGAGCAGTACTTC. Looking up the rest from reference TRBV7-9 and TRBJ2-7 gives the full variable domain: DTGVSQNPRHKITKRGQNVTFRCDPISEHNRLYWYRQTLGQGPEFLTYFQNEAQLEKSRLLSDRFSAERPKGSFSTLEIQRTEQGDSAMYLCASSLPGIYEQYFGPGTRLTVT.

CDR3 coding DNA: TGTGCCAGCACCGGGCATCTTAGCACAGATACGCAGTATTTT. Protein product: CASTGHLSTDTQYF. The V call is TRBV27, the J call TRBJ2-3; no clear D. CDR1 and CDR2 (germline): MNHEY, SMNVEV (reference sequence). The length of the CDR3 is 14 residues. V lost 7 bases and J lost 0, with 11 bases in between.

The chain links TRBV28 to TRBJ1-2; TRBD1 matches 8 bases. The trim removed 6 bases at V and 6 bases at J, leaving 9 bases unmatched. This CDR3 region has 14 residues. The V gene's germline CDR1 is MDHEN and CDR2 SYDVKM. This chain's CDR3 is CASSLTLQGDGYTF. The CDR3 DNA sequence: TGTGCCAGCAGCCTTACCCTACAGGGGGATGGCTACACCTTC.

The chain couples TRBV10-1 to TRBJ2-2; TRBD1 is a possible D gene (6 bases). Per germline, CDR1 WNHNN and CDR2 SYGVQD (reference sequence). Trimming took off 0 bases at V and 4 bases at J, with 12 bases between the two ends. CDR3 length equals 16 residues. The CDR3 region has the DNA TGCGCCAGCAGTGAGTCGAGGGACATCTTCACCGGGGAGCTGTTTTTT. It translates to CASSESRDIFTGELFF.

V and J are TRBV28 and TRBJ2-1; no firm D call. The V gene's germline CDR1 is MDHEN and CDR2 SYDVKM. The CDR3 has 12 amino acids. The V end was cut by 8 bases, the J end by 4 bases, with 9 bases between. CDR3 in amino acids: CASLNGYNEQFF. The CDR3 coding sequence is TGTGCCAGCCTTAACGGGTACAATGAGCAGTTCTTC.

Here the CDR3 reads CASSEARGSRREETQYF. The CDR3 coding sequence is TGTGCCAGCAGTGAAGCGCGGGGCAGCCGGAGAGAAGAGACCCAGTACTTC. The V call is TRBV2, the J call TRBJ2-5; TRBD2 is a possible D gene (6 bases). Between the trimmed V and J ends, which lost 0 bases and 3 bases, there was a span of 17 bases. The CDR3 runs to 17 residues. Germline-derived CDR1 and CDR2 are SNHLY and FYNNEI.

The V and J genes are TRBV30 and TRBJ1-2; no firm D call. The CDR3 is 14 residues long. Per the germline V gene, CDR1 is GTSNPN and CDR2 is SVGIG (reference sequence). Trimming took 0 bases from V and 7 from J, leaving 15 bases between them. The CDR3 DNA reads as TGTGCCTGGAGTGTAGGAGGGATTGAGTCTGGCTACACCTTC. The encoded protein is CAWSVGGIESGYTF.

The gene calls are TRBV11-2 and TRBJ2-7; 8 nucleotides align to TRBD1. Trimming at V came to 1 base and at J to 5 bases, leaving 7 bases not matched to a gene. The CDR3 is 15 amino acids. Germline V gives CDR1 SGHAT, CDR2 FQNNGV. The CDR3 bases are TGTGCCAGCAGCTTAGGCGCAGGGGGCCGTGACGAGCAGTACTTC. It is translated as CASSLGAGGRDEQYF. Using reference TRBV11-2 and TRBJ2-7 for the parts outside the CDR3, the full variable domain is EAGVAQSPRYKIIEKRQSVAFWCNPISGHATLYWYQQILGQGPKLLIQFQNNGVVDDSQLPKDRFSAERLKGVDSTLKIQPAKLEDSAVYLCASSLGAGGRDEQYFGPGTRLTVT.

CDR3 sequence (DNA): TGTGCCAGCAAGTCCGACAGGACTGTGGACACTGAAGCTTTCTTT. Its translation is CASKSDRTVDTEAFF. This chain uses TRBV27 with TRBJ1-1; D is perhaps TRBD1 (6 bases). Between the trimmed V and J ends, which lost 7 bases and 3 bases, there was a span of 18 bases. This CDR3 is 15 amino acids long. Germline V gene sequence: CDR1 MNHEY, CDR2 SMNVEV (reference sequence).

The CDR3 spells CASSPWTGVFYGYTF. CDR3 DNA: TGTGCCAGCAGTCCGTGGACAGGGGTATTCTATGGCTACACCTTC. The V call is TRBV6-5, the J call TRBJ1-2, with 9 bases lining up with TRBD1. There are 15 residues in the CDR3. Germline CDR1 MNHEY, CDR2 SVGAGI. The junction had 8 bases not matched to a gene; V was cut back by 5 bases and J by 4 bases.

Remarks on this clone: The junction does not match germline at one end; this may be a read error. The V and J genes are TRBV11-2 and TRBJ2-7; a weak D match, TRBD1 (7 bases). CDR3 length equals 15 residues. CDR1 is SGHAT and CDR2 is FQNNGV in the germline V gene. In nucleotides, the CDR3 is TGTGCCAGCAGCCTAGACAGGGACTTCCTCTACGAGCAGTACTTC. Translation: CASSLDRDFLYEQYF.

The V gene is TRBV10-3, the J gene TRBJ1-4, with 7 bases that match TRBD1. CDR1 is ENHRY and CDR2 is SYGVKD in the germline V gene. Trimming removed 3 bases from V and 10 bases from J; junction bases left unmatched: 14. This CDR3 contains 16 residues. The CDR3 nucleotides are TGTGCCATCAGTGAACTTCCACAGGGGTCTGCGGTAAAACTGTTTTTT. Translating it yields CAISELPQGSAVKLFF.

The rearrangement joins TRBV14 to TRBJ1-4, with D maybe TRBD1 (6 bases). This CDR3 comprises 14 residues. V lost 5 bases and J lost 6, with 13 bases in between. The germline V gene has CDR1 SGHDN and CDR2 FVKESK. DNA for the CDR3: TGTGCCAGCAGCGAAAGACAGGACGATGAAAAACTGTTTTTT. Amino acids: CASSERQDDEKLFF. Using reference TRBV14 and TRBJ1-4 for the parts outside the CDR3, the full variable domain is EAGVTQFPSHSVIEKGQTVTLRCDPISGHDNLYWYRRVMGKEIKFLLHFVKESKQDESGMPNNRFLAERTGGTYSTLKVQPAELEDSGVYFCASSERQDDEKLFFGSGTQLSVL.

This sequence joins TRBV4-3 and TRBJ2-3; D uncertain. With 0 bases removed from V and 0 bases from J, the gap between germline ends came to 13 bases. The CDR3 extends over 17 amino acids. Germline CDR1 and CDR2: LGHNA and YSLEER. The CDR3 DNA is TGCGCCAGCAGCCAAGAACCTGCTAGTGCTAGCACAGATACGCAGTATTTT. Translation gives CASSQEPASASTDTQYF.

The rearrangement links TRBV7-8 to TRBJ1-1; D remains unclear. Germline V gives CDR1 SGHVS, CDR2 FQNEAQ. V lost 5 bases, J lost 0 bases, and 16 bases lay in between. The CDR3 has 16 residues. The CDR3 reads CASSLLTRVMNTEAFF. The CDR3 nucleotides read TGTGCCAGCAGCCTCCTAACCCGGGTCATGAACACTGAAGCTTTCTTT.